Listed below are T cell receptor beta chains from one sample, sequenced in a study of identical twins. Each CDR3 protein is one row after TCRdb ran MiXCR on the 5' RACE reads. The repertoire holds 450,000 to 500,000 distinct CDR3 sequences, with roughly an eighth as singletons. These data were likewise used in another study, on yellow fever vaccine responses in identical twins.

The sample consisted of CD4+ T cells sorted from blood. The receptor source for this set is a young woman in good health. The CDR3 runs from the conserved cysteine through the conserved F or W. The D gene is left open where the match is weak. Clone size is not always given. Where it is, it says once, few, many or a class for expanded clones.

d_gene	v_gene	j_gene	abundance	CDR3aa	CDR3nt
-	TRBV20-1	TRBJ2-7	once	CSAPVGGPSYEQYF	TGCAGTGCGCCCGTTGGGGGGCCTTCTTACGAGCAGTACTTC
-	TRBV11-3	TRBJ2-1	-	CASSPFRSSAHNEQFF	TGTGCCAGCAGCCCGTTCCGGTCTAGCGCCCACAATGAGCAGTTCTTC
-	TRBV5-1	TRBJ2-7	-	CASSLAGEVGEQYF	TGCGCCAGCAGCTTGGCCGGGGAGGTGGGCGAGCAGTACTTC
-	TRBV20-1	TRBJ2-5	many	CSARSMAAGPQETQYF	TGCAGTGCTAGGTCGATGGCTGCGGGGCCTCAAGAGACCCAGTACTTC
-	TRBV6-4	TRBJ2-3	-	CASSVGRNPDTDTQYF	TGTGCCAGCAGTGTTGGTAGGAACCCCGACACAGATACGCAGTATTTT
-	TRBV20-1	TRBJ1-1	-	CSAREPGEEFTEAFF	TGCAGTGCTAGAGAACCGGGGGAGGAGTTCACTGAAGCTTTCTTT
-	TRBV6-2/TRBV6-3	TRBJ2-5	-	CASSDPRGTQYF	TGTGCCAGCAGTGATCCCCGGGGGACCCAGTACTTC
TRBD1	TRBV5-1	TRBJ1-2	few	CASSVDRVSGYTF	TGCGCCAGCAGCGTGGACAGGGTCTCTGGCTACACCTTC
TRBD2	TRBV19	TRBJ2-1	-	CASSTVAGGFYNEQFF	TGTGCCAGTAGTACTGTAGCGGGGGGCTTCTACAATGAGCAGTTCTTC
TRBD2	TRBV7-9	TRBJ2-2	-	CASSSPGLVNTGELFF	TGTGCCAGCAGCTCACCGGGACTAGTGAACACCGGGGAGCTGTTTTTT
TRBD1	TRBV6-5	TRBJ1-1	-	CASSYSRTGNTEAFF	TGTGCCAGCAGTTACTCTCGGACAGGGAACACTGAAGCTTTCTTT
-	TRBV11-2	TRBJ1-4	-	CASSLRLGEGEKLFF	TGTGCCAGCAGCTTAAGGTTGGGGGAAGGTGAAAAACTGTTTTTT
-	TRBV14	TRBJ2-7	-	CASSQPDLGEQYF	TGTGCCAGCAGCCAGCCTGACTTGGGGGAGCAGTACTTC